A selection of T cell receptor beta chains follows, all from one sample in a study of Ad26.COV2.S vaccination and SARS-CoV-2 variants. The data were produced by immunoSEQ multiplex PCR, yet TCRdb's version contains in-frame clones alone and is incomplete. This sample has 350,000 to 450,000 clones, with around 89% found just once. The sample here was peripheral blood, taken in a trial of Ad26.COV2.S vaccine versus placebo. The receptor set was obtained from a person between 18 and 60 years old who received the Ad26.COV2.S COVID-19 vaccine or a placebo. Each CDR3 is given with its conserved first and last residue. A D gene is named only where the DNA matches it firmly. Clone size, where shown, is once, few, many, or a class for clones that have expanded.

V	size	J	D	CDR3	DNA
TRBV7-6	-	TRBJ2-1	-	CASSWGGSSYNEQFF	TGTGCCAGCTCCTGGGGCGGCAGCTCCTACAATGAGCAGTTCTTC
TRBV9	-	TRBJ2-7	-	CASSVEPGSISYEQYF	TGTGCCAGCAGCGTAGAACCGGGGTCAATCTCCTACGAGCAGTACTTC
TRBV19	-	TRBJ1-2	-	CASSHGSRGFGYTF	TGTGCCAGTAGCCATGGGTCCAGGGGATTCGGCTACACCTTC
TRBV3-1/TRBV3-2	-	TRBJ2-5	-	CASSQRGAGVWETQYF	TGTGCCAGCAGCCAAAGGGGGGCCGGGGTCTGGGAGACCCAGTACTTC
TRBV7-8	-	TRBJ2-6	-	CASIPSGANVLTF	TGTGCCAGCATCCCTTCTGGGGCCAACGTCCTGACTTTC
TRBV24-1	-	TRBJ2-1	TRBD2	CATSAISGRPRVDEQFF	TGTGCCACCAGTGCTATTAGCGGGAGGCCCAGGGTAGATGAGCAGTTCTTC
TRBV19	-	TRBJ2-2	-	CASRTVGAGELFF	TGTGCCAGTAGGACCGTAGGGGCCGGGGAGCTGTTTTTT
TRBV27	-	TRBJ2-2	-	CASRERSYANTGELFF	TGTGCCAGCAGGGAAAGATCCTACGCGAACACCGGGGAGCTGTTTTTT
TRBV28	-	TRBJ2-1	TRBD1	CASSGAGTGGQKQFF	TGTGCCAGCAGTGGGGCCGGGACAGGGGGGCAGAAGCAGTTCTTC
TRBV27	once	TRBJ2-3	TRBD2	CASSLSTSGRGTQYF	TGTGCCAGCAGTTTATCCACTAGCGGGAGGGGTACGCAGTATTTT
TRBV7-3	few	TRBJ2-3	TRBD1	CASSQTGGTDTQYF	TGTGCCAGCAGCCAGACAGGGGGCACAGATACGCAGTATTTT
TRBV7-9	-	TRBJ2-1	-	CASSPTNTVGFMFF	TGTGCCAGCAGTCCGACTAATACGGTGGGTTTTATGTTCTTC
TRBV10-3	-	TRBJ2-3	-	CAISESGGSLGSTQYF	TGTGCCATCAGTGAGTCAGGAGGGAGTCTCGGCAGTACGCAGTATTTT
TRBV9	-	TRBJ2-5	-	CASSYGDQETQYF	TGTGCCAGCAGCTATGGGGACCAAGAGACCCAGTACTTC
TRBV14	few	TRBJ2-5	TRBD2	CASSRFATLAGKETQYF	TGTGCCAGCAGCCGCTTTGCGACACTAGCGGGTAAAGAGACCCAGTACTTC
TRBV11-3	-	TRBJ2-3	-	CASSLERTDTQYF	TGTGCCAGCAGCTTAGAACGCACAGATACGCAGTATTTT
TRBV28	-	TRBJ1-5	-	CASSSIIEGQPQHF	TGTGCCAGCAGTTCCATTATCGAGGGTCAGCCCCAGCATTTT
TRBV5-1	-	TRBJ2-2	TRBD2	CASSLGRTSLKTGELFF	TGCGCCAGCAGCCTTGGAAGGACTAGCCTTAAAACCGGGGAGCTGTTTTTT
TRBV6-5	-	TRBJ2-4	-	CASRFLPWGENIQYF	TGTGCCAGCAGATTTCTCCCGTGGGGGGAAAACATTCAGTACTTC
TRBV24-1	-	TRBJ2-1	TRBD1	CATSDPDRPNNEQFF	TGTGCCACCAGTGATCCGGACAGGCCTAACAATGAGCAGTTCTTC
TRBV27	-	TRBJ2-7	-	CASSSGRRVDEQYF	TGTGCCAGCAGTTCGGGACGGAGGGTCGACGAGCAGTACTTC
TRBV3-1/TRBV3-2	-	TRBJ2-7	-	CASSQATGYEQYF	TGTGCCAGCAGCCAAGCTACGGGCTACGAGCAGTACTTC
TRBV11-2	-	TRBJ1-1	-	CASSNREGSNTEAFF	TGTGCCAGCAGCAACCGGGAGGGGTCTAACACTGAAGCTTTCTTT
TRBV3-1/TRBV3-2	-	TRBJ1-5	-	CASSQDRQQPQHF	TGTGCCAGCAGCCAAGATAGGCAACAGCCCCAGCATTTT
TRBV5-8	once	TRBJ1-5	-	CASSLAGYSNQPQHF	TGTGCCAGCAGCTTGGCCGGCTATAGCAATCAGCCCCAGCATTTT
TRBV4-3	once	TRBJ2-7	-	CASSPGGRNEQYF	TGCGCCAGCAGCCCCGGAGGGAGGAACGAGCAGTACTTC
TRBV10-1	once	TRBJ2-2	-	CASSPNRLGELFF	TGCGCCAGCAGTCCGAACAGGCTCGGGGAGCTGTTTTTT
TRBV7-9	-	TRBJ2-7	TRBD2	CASSSYRDHQTSGSYEQYF	TGTGCCAGCAGCTCCTATCGAGACCACCAGACTAGCGGGAGTTACGAGCAGTACTTC
TRBV28	few	TRBJ2-1	TRBD2	CASSLASGRAREQFF	TGTGCCAGCAGTTTGGCTAGCGGGAGGGCCAGGGAGCAGTTCTTC
TRBV5-1	-	TRBJ2-3	TRBD2	CASSLFVGGSKRDTQYF	TGCGCCAGCAGCTTGTTCGTCGGCGGGAGTAAGAGAGATACGCAGTATTTT
TRBV5-4	-	TRBJ1-2	TRBD1	CASSFETDRAVYGYTF	TGTGCCAGCAGCTTCGAGACCGACAGGGCAGTCTATGGCTACACCTTC
TRBV28	-	TRBJ2-7	TRBD1	CASSFGDRGPYEQYF	TGTGCCAGCAGTTTTGGCGACAGGGGTCCCTACGAGCAGTACTTC
TRBV19	-	TRBJ2-5	TRBD2	CASSISLAGGGETQYF	TGTGCCAGTAGTATAAGCCTAGCGGGAGGGGGGGAGACCCAGTACTTC
TRBV7-9	-	TRBJ1-3	-	CASSSSAGASGNTIYF	TGTGCCAGCAGCTCGTCGGCCGGGGCCTCGGGAAACACCATATATTTT
TRBV2	-	TRBJ2-6	-	CASSTGPGANVLTF	TGTGCCAGCAGTACAGGCCCTGGGGCCAACGTCCTGACTTTC
TRBV28	-	TRBJ2-7	TRBD1	CASSRGQGADEQYF	TGTGCCAGCAGCCGGGGACAGGGGGCGGACGAGCAGTACTTC
TRBV7-2	-	TRBJ2-5	TRBD1	CASSLYRGETQYF	TGTGCCAGCAGCTTGTACAGGGGAGAGACCCAGTACTTC
TRBV5-1	-	TRBJ2-3	-	CASSIGTLDTQYF	TGCGCCAGCAGCATAGGGACCCTAGATACGCAGTATTTT
TRBV12-5	-	TRBJ1-2	-	CASGLWGGSVSGYTF	TGTGCTAGTGGTTTGTGGGGAGGTTCCGTCTCTGGCTACACCTTC
TRBV4-1	-	TRBJ2-2	-	CASSLSSGNTGELFF	TGCGCCAGCAGCCTTTCAAGCGGGAACACCGGGGAGCTGTTTTTT